This record looks at one T cell receptor beta chain sequence and its context. Profiled with immunoSEQ multiplex PCR; TCRdb holds only in-frame clones, not every one. The table records under 95,000 clones, around nine tenths of them present only once. These data belong to a study of blood T cell repertoires in COVID-19. The CDR3 consists of 14 residues. Per germline, CDR1 SEHNR and CDR2 FQNEAQ (reference sequence). V dropped 5 bases and J dropped 3; count of bases not matched to a gene: 4. V gene TRBV7-9 combines with J gene TRBJ2-4; 7 bases align to TRBD2. The receptor was isolated from a man in his 60s with acute or convalescent COVID-19. The source material was peripheral blood. CDR3 sequence reads: CASSPGDYKNIQYF. In DNA form, the CDR3 reads TGTGCCAGCAGCCCGGGGGACTACAAAAACATTCAGTACTTC.